Following are 8 T cell receptor beta chains from one sample sequenced in a study of OX40 agonist ivuxolimab in advanced cancers. This table comes from immunoSEQ multiplex PCR, and its TCRdb copy is limited to in-frame clones, with some not included. The sample lists about 82,000 clones; more than 90% were seen once. Sample: CD4+ or CD8+ T cells sorted from blood, taken in a trial of the OX40 agonist ivuxolimab. The receptor set was obtained from an adult with an advanced solid tumor such as melanoma, head and neck, liver or kidney cancer.

This clone was detected once. The chain carries TRBV7-3 and TRBJ2-5; possibly TRBD2 for D (6 bases). The CDR3 is 15 amino acids. Per germline, CDR1 SGHTA and CDR2 FQGTGA. Trimming pared 0 bases from V and 5 bases from J, leaving 13 bases between. CDR3 residues: CASSLTPGVVETQYF. The CDR3 region has the DNA TGTGCCAGCAGCTTAACCCCGGGGGTAGTCGAGACCCAGTACTTC.

This clone came up once. V usage is TRBV5-1 and J usage is TRBJ2-5; D possibly corresponds to TRBD1 (5 bases). There are 15 residues in the CDR3. Looked up from germline, CDR1 is SGHRS and CDR2 is YFSETQ. Trimming left V 0 bases short and J 5 bases short, with 14 bases between. CDR3 in DNA: TGCGCCAGCAGCTTGGTTATAGGGGCGGAGGAGACCCAGTACTTC. The encoded protein is CASSLVIGAEETQYF.

In its sample, this clone was seen once. J is TRBJ2-7 and V is TRBV7-8; 9 bases match TRBD1. Per germline, CDR1 SGHVS and CDR2 FQNEAQ. V lost 3 bases, J lost 2 bases, and 5 bases stayed unmatched. The CDR3 is 15 residues long. CDR3 in DNA: TGTGCCAGCAGCTTGGGGGACAGGGATACCTACGAGCAGTACTTC. Its translation is CASSLGDRDTYEQYF.

This rearrangement joins TRBV5-5 to TRBJ2-5; D is ambiguous. The V gene lost 1 base and the J gene lost 1 base, with 11 bases spanning the gap. This CDR3 is 15 amino acids long. The V gene's germline CDR1 is SGHKS and CDR2 YYEKEE (reference sequence). The CDR3 region has the DNA TGTGCCAGCAGCTTGCCCCCCGGCTCCCAAGAGACCCAGTACTTC. Translated: CASSLPPGSQETQYF.

This clone was picked up one time. This chain connects TRBV5-1 to TRBJ2-1; TRBD2 aligns across 12 bases. Germline CDR1 and CDR2: SGHRS and YFSETQ. The trim removed 0 bases at V and 6 bases at J, leaving 7 bases unmatched. CDR3 length: 17 amino acids. The CDR3 spells CASSLGLAGGPINEQFF. CDR3 sequence (DNA): TGCGCCAGCAGCTTGGGCCTAGCGGGGGGGCCCATCAATGAGCAGTTCTTC.

V is TRBV6-5 and J is TRBJ2-1; the D gene is possibly TRBD2 (5 bases). The CDR3 spans 13 residues. The germline gives CDR1 MNHEY, CDR2 SVGAGI. Trimming removed 0 bases from V and 10 bases from J, with 10 bases in between. In DNA, the CDR3 is TGTGCCAGCAGTTACTCAGAGCCGGGGGAGCAGTTCTTC. Protein sequence: CASSYSEPGEQFF.

V gene TRBV5-1 combines with J gene TRBJ1-3; D unresolved. Looked up from germline, CDR1 is SGHRS and CDR2 is YFSETQ. V shed 5 bases and J shed 0 bases, with 9 bases lying between them. This CDR3 has 14 residues. The CDR3 sequence is CASSPGSSGNTIYF. CDR3 bases: TGCGCCAGCAGTCCCGGGAGCTCTGGAAACACCATATATTTT.

The chain combines TRBV18 with TRBJ1-1; D gene uncertain. Germline V lookup: CDR1 KGHSH, CDR2 LQKENI. The V and J ends lost 10 bases and 1 base respectively, with 16 bases between them. The CDR3 spans 14 residues. The CDR3 here is CATTLNPENTEAFF. CDR3 in DNA: TGTGCCACTACCCTGAACCCGGAGAACACTGAAGCTTTCTTT. The full variable domain, rest sourced from reference TRBV18 and TRBJ1-1, is NAGVMQNPRHLVRRRGQEARLRCSPMKGHSHVYWYRQLPEEGLKFMVYLQKENIIDESGMPKERFSAEFPKEGPSILRIQQVVRGDSAAYFCATTLNPENTEAFFGQGTRLTVV.